One and the same sample provided the 28 T cell receptor beta chains below, sequenced in a study of T cell repertoires in cytomegalovirus infection. TCRdb itself ran the reads through MiXCR, one entry per CDR3 protein. The data contain 250,000 to 300,000 distinct CDR3 sequences, about 23% of them singletons. The sample consisted of PBMCs. These TCRs come from a human donor in good health (CMV status not recorded). Some clones in this sample may be carry-over from other donors' samples.

The gene calls are TRBV29-1 and TRBJ2-1; TRBD2 aligns across 10 bases. The CDR3 is 18 residues long. Germline trimming cut 1 base from V and 3 bases from J; bases unmatched to any gene: 12. Germline values: CDR1 SQVTM, CDR2 ANQGSEA. The CDR3 here is CSVEVSRGGLADYNEQFF. CDR3 nucleotides: TGCAGCGTTGAAGTCTCACGGGGAGGACTAGCGGACTACAATGAGCAGTTCTTC.

This sequence joins TRBV12-3 or TRBV12-4 and TRBJ2-5; D is unclear. V was pared by 6 bases and J by 4 bases, with 9 bases between. This CDR3 spans 12 amino acids. The CDR3 DNA reads as TGTGCCAGCAGCTCCGACGGAGAGACCCAGTACTTC. Encoded protein: CASSSDGETQYF.

This clonotype turned up a few times. The J gene is TRBJ2-1, the V gene TRBV7-2; the D is unclear. Per the germline V gene, CDR1 is SGHTA and CDR2 is FQGNSA. CDR3 length: 14 residues. Deletions cut 6 bases from V and 0 bases from J, with 9 bases between. DNA of the CDR3: TGTGCCAGCAGACGTAGCAGCTCCTACAATGAGCAGTTCTTC. As protein: CASRRSSSYNEQFF. The full variable domain, completed using reference TRBV7-2 and TRBJ2-1, is GAGVSQSPSNKVTEKGKDVELRCDPISGHTALYWYRQSLGQGLEFLIYFQGNSAPDKSGLPSDRFSAERTGGSVSTLTIQRTQQEDSAVYLCASRRSSSYNEQFFGPGTRLTVL.

This clonotype was detected only a few times. V gene TRBV5-1 combines with J gene TRBJ2-5, with TRBD2 matching over 8 bases. The germline V gene encodes CDR1 SGHRS and CDR2 YFSETQ. This CDR3 contains 15 residues. After removal of 6 bases from V and 1 base from J, the junction contained 8 bases not matched to a gene. The CDR3 bases are TGCGCCAGCACAACTTCGGGGGGGAGCCAAGAGACCCAGTACTTC. Translation: CASTTSGGSQETQYF. The variable domain in full, with the rest retrieved from reference TRBV5-1 and TRBJ2-5, is KAGVTQTPRYLIKTRGQQVTLSCSPISGHRSVSWYQQTPGQGLQFLFEYFSETQRNKGNFPGRFSGRQFSNSRSEMNVSTLELGDSALYLCASTTSGGSQETQYFGPGTRLLVL.

This chain connects TRBV7-2 to TRBJ2-3; 8 bases fit TRBD2. V lost 3 bases, J lost 6 bases, and 5 bases stayed unmatched. The CDR3 length is 14 residues. The germline V gene encodes CDR1 SGHTA and CDR2 FQGNSA. CDR3 sequence (DNA): TGTGCCAGCAGCTTCGGAGCGGGAGTGGATACGCAGTATTTT. Its translation: CASSFGAGVDTQYF.

This clonotype is a singleton in its sample. The V gene is TRBV7-3, the J gene TRBJ2-7, with D perhaps TRBD2 (5 bases). From germline, CDR1 is SGHTA and CDR2 FQGTGA. The V and J ends lost 3 bases and 0 bases respectively, with 6 bases between them. CDR3 length equals 13 residues. The CDR3 sequence is CASSFRDSYEQYF. In nucleotides, the CDR3 is TGTGCCAGCAGCTTCCGGGACTCCTACGAGCAGTACTTC. Full variable domain (remainder filled in from reference TRBV7-3 and TRBJ2-7): GAGVSQTPSNKVTEKGKYVELRCDPISGHTALYWYRQSLGQGPEFLIYFQGTGAADDSGLPNDRFFAVRPEGSVSTLKIQRTERGDSAVYLCASSFRDSYEQYFGPGTRLTVT.

The chain couples TRBV29-1 to TRBJ1-1, with TRBD1 matching over 7 bases. CDR3 length equals 13 residues. Losses at the gene ends were 8 bases for V and 3 bases for J; bases not matched to a gene: 9. The germline CDR1 and CDR2 sequences are SQVTM and ANQGSEA. The CDR3 DNA is TGCAGCCTTCGACAGGGAACGGACACTGAAGCTTTCTTT. Its translation: CSLRQGTDTEAFF.

The chain couples TRBV28 to TRBJ2-7; no definite D call. Deletions cut 5 bases from V and 9 bases from J, with 23 bases between. The CDR3 is 15 amino acids. Germline CDR1 and CDR2: MDHEN and SYDVKM. The CDR3 is CASSPSVILGPGQYF. The DNA of the CDR3 is TGTGCCAGCAGTCCCTCCGTGATTTTAGGGCCTGGGCAGTACTTC.

This clonotype has just a few counts. CDR3 region: CASQGSSYNEQFF. The DNA for the CDR3 is TGTGCCAGTCAGGGGAGCTCCTACAATGAGCAGTTCTTC. The chain carries TRBV6-2 or TRBV6-3 and TRBJ2-1; maybe TRBD1 (6 bases). In germline, CDR1 is MNHEY, CDR2 SVGEGT. Trimming left V 9 bases short and J 0 bases short, with 9 bases between. This CDR3 is built from 13 residues.

The chain recombines TRBV19 with TRBJ2-1, with D possibly being TRBD1 or TRBD2 (6 bases each). V was trimmed by 3 bases and J by 6 bases, leaving 15 bases between them. CDR3 size: 15 residues. CDR1 and CDR2 (germline): LNHDA, SQIVND (reference sequence). CDR3 bases: TGTGCCAGTAGTATTGGGGGGCGCGTATTCAATGAGCAGTTCTTC. Its translation is CASSIGGRVFNEQFF.

The rearrangement joins TRBV10-3 to TRBJ2-1, with TRBD1 matching 7 bases. Germline loops: CDR1 ENHRY, CDR2 SYGVKD. CDR3 size: 16 residues. The V segment lost 6 bases and the J segment 5 bases; nucleotides outside the gene matches: 13. The CDR3 sequence is CAIRPWTGQADNEQFF. The CDR3 DNA reads TGTGCCATCAGACCGTGGACAGGACAGGCGGACAATGAGCAGTTCTTC.

V is TRBV7-2 and J is TRBJ1-1; D gene unclear. Trimming took off 8 bases at V and 5 bases at J, with 6 bases between the two ends. This CDR3 comprises 10 residues. Germline V gene data show CDR1 as SGHTA and CDR2 as FQGNSA. CDR3 amino acids: CASGWTEAFF. The CDR3 DNA is TGTGCCAGCGGCTGGACTGAAGCTTTCTTT.

Here the CDR3 reads CATRTGPYEQYF. In DNA, the CDR3 is TGTGCCACCCGGACAGGGCCGTACGAGCAGTACTTC. V is TRBV28 and J is TRBJ2-7, with 8 bases aligning to TRBD1. CDR1 MDHEN and CDR2 SYDVKM come from the germline V gene. After removal of 10 bases from V and 4 bases from J, the junction contained 6 bases not matched to a gene. The CDR3 extends over 12 amino acids.

This clonotype was observed a handful of times. The chain recombines TRBV4-3 with TRBJ1-6; D is unclear. Germline assignment: CDR1 LGHNA and CDR2 YSLEER. This CDR3 has 18 residues. V was trimmed by 0 bases and J by 0 bases, leaving 12 bases between them. The CDR3 is CASSQDVAGSSYNSPLHF. The CDR3 coding sequence is TGCGCCAGCAGCCAAGATGTCGCCGGGAGCTCCTATAATTCACCCCTCCACTTT.

This clonotype has ten or more counts. J is TRBJ2-1 and V is TRBV7-2; 10 bases are a match to TRBD2. The CDR3 totals 13 residues. Trimming cost V 11 bases and J 7 bases; bases outside gene matches: 8. Per germline, CDR1 SGHTA and CDR2 FQGNSA. As DNA, the CDR3 is TGTGCCGGAACGGGGACTAGCGTTAATGAGCAGTTCTTC. Amino acid sequence: CAGTGTSVNEQFF.

In its sample, this clonotype was seen many times. The chain combines TRBV7-2 with TRBJ2-7, with a tentative D call TRBD1 (5 bases). V lost 5 bases and J lost 5, with 16 bases in between. CDR3 size: 14 residues. Looked up from germline, CDR1 is SGHTA and CDR2 is FQGNSA. The CDR3 reads CASSPTGLFHEQYV. The CDR3 coding sequence is TGTGCCAGCAGCCCAACAGGCCTTTTTCACGAGCAGTACGTC.

The chain carries TRBV20-1 and TRBJ2-3; the match to TRBD2 covers 15 bases. The CDR3 has 19 amino acids. The J segment lost 1 base and the V segment lost 3 bases, leaving 11 bases of the junction unmatched. Germline assignment: CDR1 DFQATT and CDR2 SNEGSKA (reference sequence). The CDR3 loop reads CSARGPGLAGGSGTDTQYF. As DNA, the CDR3 is TGCAGTGCTAGGGGTCCGGGACTAGCGGGAGGATCCGGCACAGATACGCAGTATTTT.

This clonotype was recorded many times. The chain combines TRBV7-3 with TRBJ2-1, with D unresolved. The CDR3 has 13 residues. V was cut by 5 bases and J by 6 bases, with 11 bases left in between. CDR1 is SGHTA and CDR2 is FQGTGA in the germline V gene. The CDR3 region has the DNA TGTGCCAGCAGCCTACTCTCTATCAATGAGCAGTTCTTC. This encodes CASSLLSINEQFF.

A few counts support this clonotype. V usage is TRBV28 and J usage is TRBJ1-5, with D possibly being TRBD1 (6 bases). V lost 3 bases and J 6 bases, leaving 12 bases between the germline ends. This CDR3 has 14 amino acids. Per the germline V gene, CDR1 is MDHEN and CDR2 is SYDVKM. DNA of the CDR3: TGTGCCAGCAGTTTGGTACAGGGTATTCAGCCCCAGCATTTT. Residues: CASSLVQGIQPQHF.

This rearrangement joins TRBV6-5 to TRBJ1-5; TRBD1 is a possible D gene (5 bases). CDR3 length: 13 amino acids. Germline CDR1 is MNHEY and CDR2 is SVGAGI. V was pared by 7 bases and J by 5 bases, with 12 bases between. The CDR3 coding sequence is TGTGCCAGCACCAAGAAACAGGATCAGCCCCAGCATTTT. Protein: CASTKKQDQPQHF.

This clonotype came up many times. This chain joins TRBV4-3 and TRBJ2-3, with 9 nucleotides matching TRBD2. CDR1 is LGHNA and CDR2 is YSLEER in the germline V gene. V shed 1 base, J shed 7 bases, and the junction held 12 bases outside the gene matches. The CDR3 is 17 amino acids. The CDR3 sequence is CASSQVVKREVIYTQYF. The CDR3 nucleotides are TGCGCCAGCAGCCAAGTGGTAAAGCGGGAGGTGATTTATACGCAGTATTTT.

The chain combines TRBV10-3 with TRBJ2-1; 11 bases are a match to TRBD2. V dropped 10 bases and J dropped 8; count of bases not matched to a gene: 16. The germline V gene encodes CDR1 ENHRY and CDR2 SYGVKD. The CDR3 length is 16 residues. The CDR3 bases are TGTGCCACCGAGACCATAGCGGGAGGGCCTGTTCATGAGCAGTTCTTC. It specifies CATETIAGGPVHEQFF.

This clonotype came up once. The chain has TRBV19 and TRBJ1-1, with D possibly being TRBD1 (6 bases). Trimming removed 3 bases at V and 4 bases at J, with 15 bases between. This CDR3 has 15 amino acids. Germline loops: CDR1 LNHDA, CDR2 SQIVND (reference sequence). CDR3: CASSIYPGAGTEAFF. CDR3 bases: TGTGCCAGTAGTATCTATCCGGGGGCGGGCACTGAAGCTTTCTTT.

This clonotype has more than one count but fewer than ten. This chain links TRBV29-1 with TRBJ2-5; tentatively, D is TRBD1 or TRBD2 (5 bases each). Germline values: CDR1 SQVTM, CDR2 ANQGSEA. This CDR3 contains 17 residues. The germline V and J ends were trimmed by 7 bases and 5 bases, with 29 bases remaining between them. Here the CDR3 reads CSATVIKRGSAYETQYF. The CDR3 coding sequence is TGCAGCGCAACCGTGATCAAGAGGGGCAGCGCCTATGAGACCCAGTACTTC.

V usage is TRBV6-1 and J usage is TRBJ2-2, with 7 nucleotides matching TRBD2. Germline CDR1 reads MNHNS; CDR2 reads SASEGT. The CDR3 sequence is 17 residues long. V lost 7 bases and J lost 1; bases outside the gene matches: 12. In DNA, the CDR3 is TGTGCCAGCAAACCCCTTCGAGCTAGCGGGAACACCGGGGAGCTGTTTTTT. Translated, it gives CASKPLRASGNTGELFF.

This sequence joins TRBV12-3 or TRBV12-4 and TRBJ1-1; weak D call: TRBD1 (6 bases). V gave up 7 bases and J gave up 4 bases, with 25 bases separating them. CDR3 size: 17 residues. CDR3 bases: TGTGCCAGCAATTGGGGGGGCCTAAGGGAGCTCGGCACTGAAGCTTTCTTT. As protein: CASNWGGLRELGTEAFF.

This chain links TRBV28 with TRBJ1-1, with TRBD1 matching over 7 bases. Trimming took 4 bases from V and 5 from J; bases not matched to a gene: 13. Germline V gene data show CDR1 as MDHEN and CDR2 as SYDVKM. This CDR3 contains 16 residues. Here the CDR3 reads CASSSSYRGPSTEAFF. DNA for the CDR3: TGTGCCAGCAGTTCCTCATACAGGGGCCCATCGACTGAAGCTTTCTTT.

The chain couples TRBV5-1 to TRBJ2-1, with 16 positions matching TRBD2. After removal of 2 bases from V and 7 bases from J, the junction contained 6 bases not matched to a gene. Germline V gene sequence: CDR1 SGHRS, CDR2 YFSETQ. This CDR3 has 17 amino acids. Written as DNA, the CDR3 is TGCGCCAGCAGCTTTGGGACTAGCGGGGGGGCTAGGAATGAGCAGTTCTTC. Protein sequence: CASSFGTSGGARNEQFF. Together with reference TRBV5-1 and TRBJ2-1, the CDR3 gives the full variable domain: KAGVTQTPRYLIKTRGQQVTLSCSPISGHRSVSWYQQTPGQGLQFLFEYFSETQRNKGNFPGRFSGRQFSNSRSEMNVSTLELGDSALYLCASSFGTSGGARNEQFFGPGTRLTVL.